A single TCR beta chain is shown here with its context. Its antigen is unidentified. Vbeta (60) and Jbeta (13) primers were used in the PCR. The data were produced by immunoSEQ multiplex PCR, yet TCRdb's version contains in-frame clones alone and is incomplete. Of about 93,000 clones listed, around 74% are singletons. Germline CDR1 is MGHRA and CDR2 is YSYEKL. The CDR3 is made up of 15 amino acids. V lost 1 base to trimming and J lost 4 bases; unmatched junction nucleotides: 2. At sampling all donors were nominally healthy, likely with unrecorded immune exposures. This sample is drawn from a study of cytomegalovirus exposure and HLA in healthy donors. Overall study findings and caveats: The study listed roughly 150 cytomegalovirus-associated TCR beta chains. There was a cluster of highly shared sequence variants that was likely a sequencing artifact.

This receptor was obtained from a boy aged 5-17 years in good health and CMV-seronegative. The chain has TRBV4-1 and TRBJ2-2; 8 nucleotides line up with TRBD2. Material: PBMCs. The CDR3 loop reads CASSQGTSLTGELFF. As DNA, the CDR3 is TGCGCCAGCAGCCAAGGGACTAGCCTCACCGGGGAGCTGTTTTTT.